The source of this T cell receptor (beta chain) is a study of cytomegalovirus exposure and HLA in healthy donors. Using immunoSEQ multiplex PCR, the repertoire was profiled, and TCRdb retains in-frame clones only, with some absent. The sample contains 200,000 or so clones, around 88% of which appear only once. In its sample, this clone was seen a few times. Its antigen is still unknown. The CDR3 contains 14 residues. J was trimmed by 0 bases and V by 10 bases; bases with no gene match: 5. Germline V gene lookup returns CDR1 SNHLY and CDR2 FYNNEI. Findings and limits, study-wide: Subsequent analysis of the approximately 110 validation repertoires found a tendency for first-cohort TCR clusters to co-occur. Cytomegalovirus association was assigned to around 150 TCR beta chains. Despite most TCR sequences being rare, some public TCRs occurred in many donors.

Separate from the approximately 700-subject first cohort was the approximately 130-subject validation cohort, to which the donors belonged. The clonotype originates from a woman aged 18-30 years in good health and CMV-seronegative. Material for sequencing was PBMCs. This rearrangement joins TRBV2 to TRBJ2-1, with 8 bases fitting TRBD2. For the CDR3, the DNA is TGTGCCACCCGACTAGCGAGCTCCTACAATGAGCAGTTCTTC. It yields the protein CATRLASSYNEQFF.